The subject of this entry is one T cell receptor beta chain. This sample was included in a study of blood T cell repertoires in COVID-19. The CDR3 loop spans 14 amino acids. The germline V gene has CDR1 KGHSH and CDR2 LQKENI. The ends lost 5 bases at V and 7 bases at J; junction bases unmatched: 6. The protocol was immunoSEQ multiplex PCR, while the TCRdb copy is restricted to in-frame clones and leaves out a portion. The sample has 130,000 or so clones, roughly 84% seen once. Sample: peripheral blood. The J gene is TRBJ2-2, the V gene TRBV18; 8 nucleotides align to TRBD2. This TCR derives from a man aged 25-45 years with COVID-19, enrolled during active disease. The CDR3 protein is CASSATSDGGELFF. The CDR3 region has the DNA TGTGCCAGCTCAGCGACTAGCGACGGCGGGGAGCTGTTTTTT.